One T cell receptor (beta chain) is described in this entry. The data were taken from a study of blood T cell repertoires in COVID-19. Study at large: Samples taken during acute and convalescent COVID-19 were collected in the United States, Italy and Spain.

Across about two dozen US areas, participants ranged in age from roughly 18 to 95 years. Repertoires were generated with immunoSEQ multiplex PCR, while TCRdb's copy carries only in-frame clones and drops some. The sample includes 380,000 or so clones, around 87% of them seen just once. V was pared by 1 base and J by 11 bases, with 7 bases of the junction left unmatched. This CDR3 contains 14 residues. Germline V gives CDR1 LNHDA, CDR2 SQIVND (reference sequence). This clonotype was obtained from a man aged 25 to 40 who had recovered from COVID-19. The J gene is TRBJ1-5, the V gene TRBV19, with TRBD1 matching over 8 bases. The source material was PBMCs or T cells enriched from blood (not recorded which). The DNA of the CDR3 is TGTGCCAGTAGTATAGGAGGACAGGGTGGGTCCCAGCATTTT. Protein product: CASSIGGQGGSQHF.